A single sample is the source of the 11 T cell receptor beta chains below, sequenced in a study of shared clonotypes between healthy human individuals. Sequencing was performed with immunoSEQ multiplex PCR; in TCRdb, only in-frame clones are kept and a portion is missing. The sample holds about 2.4 million clones, over 85% seen once. Sequencing was done on a sample of naive CD4+ T cells sorted from blood. Subset meaning: CD45RA+ positively selected. These receptors came from a man aged 18 to 35 in good health.

V is TRBV2 and J is TRBJ2-2; 11 bases are a match to TRBD1. The ends lost 4 bases at V and 4 bases at J; junction bases unmatched: 2. The CDR3 is made up of 15 amino acids. Germline CDR1 SNHLY, CDR2 FYNNEI. The CDR3 coding sequence is TGTGCCAGCAGTGGGGACAGGGGGGGCACCGGGGAGCTGTTTTTT. Encoded protein: CASSGDRGGTGELFF.

On this clone itself: The sample has other DNA sequences that encode this CDR3 too. The chain is built from TRBV7-2 and TRBJ2-7, with unresolved D. The CDR3 has 13 amino acids. The V gene's germline CDR1 is SGHTA and CDR2 FQGNSA. Trimming removed 0 bases from V and 3 bases from J, with 6 bases in between. The CDR3 DNA reads TGTGCCAGCAGCTTAGCCGCCAGCTACGAGCAGTACTTC. It specifies CASSLAASYEQYF.

The chain recombines TRBV9 with TRBJ2-3; TRBD2 might be the D (5 bases). In germline, CDR1 is SGDLS, CDR2 YYNGEE. This CDR3 contains 13 residues. Trimming took off 0 bases at V and 6 bases at J, with 8 bases between the two ends. The CDR3 here is CASSVGLFDTQYF. CDR3 nucleotide sequence: TGTGCCAGCAGCGTAGGACTATTTGATACGCAGTATTTT.

The V gene is TRBV7-2, the J gene TRBJ1-5; TRBD1 might be the D (6 bases). The CDR3 runs to 15 residues. Trimming took off 3 bases at V and 0 bases at J, with 9 bases between the two ends. In germline, CDR1 is SGHTA, CDR2 FQGNSA. CDR3 DNA: TGTGCCAGCAGCTTCGGACAGTATAGCAATCAGCCCCAGCATTTT. It translates to CASSFGQYSNQPQHF. The entire variable domain, with the rest obtained from reference TRBV7-2 and TRBJ1-5, is as follows: GAGVSQSPSNKVTEKGKDVELRCDPISGHTALYWYRQSLGQGLEFLIYFQGNSAPDKSGLPSDRFSAERTGGSVSTLTIQRTQQEDSAVYLCASSFGQYSNQPQHFGDGTRLSIL.

In its sample, this clone was seen once. The V gene is TRBV19, the J gene TRBJ2-1; the D gene is possibly TRBD1 (5 bases). V lost 5 bases and J lost 6, with 17 bases in between. Germline loops: CDR1 LNHDA, CDR2 SQIVND (reference sequence). This CDR3 region has 15 residues. CDR3 region: CASSLMGQGGNEQFF. CDR3 DNA: TGTGCCAGTAGTTTGATGGGGCAGGGCGGCAATGAGCAGTTCTTC. Full variable domain (outside the CDR3, taken from reference TRBV19 and TRBJ2-1): DGGITQSPKYLFRKEGQNVTLSCEQNLNHDAMYWYRQDPGQGLRLIYYSQIVNDFQKGDIAEGYSVSREKKESFPLTVTSAQKNPTAFYLCASSLMGQGGNEQFFGPGTRLTVL.

On this clone itself: The junction does not match germline at one end; this may be a read error. This chain joins TRBV6-6 and TRBJ2-2; D may be TRBD2 (5 bases). The CDR3 contains 13 residues. Per the germline V gene, CDR1 is MNHNY and CDR2 is SVGAGI (reference sequence). In DNA, the CDR3 is TGTGCCAGCAGTTACTGGGCTCCCGGGGAACTGTTTTTT. This gives the protein CASSYWAPGELFF.

The chain couples TRBV5-1 to TRBJ1-4; D not certain. The length of the CDR3 is 15 residues. Germline V CDR1 and CDR2: SGHRS, YFSETQ. Trimming stripped 0 bases from V and 7 bases from J, with 13 bases between. The CDR3 coding sequence is TGCGCCAGCAGCTTGGACAAGGGTAGAGGTGAAAAACTGTTTTTT. Protein: CASSLDKGRGEKLFF.

This clone appeared once. The chain combines TRBV28 with TRBJ2-4; 8 nucleotides agree with TRBD2. The CDR3 runs 15 residues. J lost 0 bases, V lost 9 bases, and 7 bases had no gene match. From germline, CDR1 is MDHEN and CDR2 SYDVKM. CDR3 sequence: CASSGAGKAKNIQYF. CDR3 in DNA: TGTGCCAGTAGCGGGGCGGGGAAAGCCAAAAACATTCAGTACTTC.

CDR3 in DNA: TGTGCCAGTAGTATATACGGCCAAGAGACCCAGTACTTC. Its protein is CASSIYGQETQYF. This chain joins TRBV19 and TRBJ2-5; D ambiguous. There are 13 residues in the CDR3. V lost 2 bases, J lost 1 base, and 5 bases lay in between. Germline assignment: CDR1 LNHDA and CDR2 SQIVND (reference sequence).

V usage is TRBV30 and J usage is TRBJ1-5; D gene uncertain. Per the germline V gene, CDR1 is GTSNPN and CDR2 is SVGIG (reference sequence). The V gene lost 3 bases and the J gene lost 9 bases, with 15 bases spanning the gap. This CDR3 has 13 residues. The CDR3 reads CAWSLAGGGPQHF. CDR3 nucleotides: TGTGCCTGGAGCCTCGCCGGAGGCGGGCCCCAGCATTTT.

The chain combines TRBV6-5 with TRBJ1-4, with unresolved D. V was trimmed by 8 bases and J by 7 bases, leaving 14 bases between them. The CDR3 covers 13 residues. Germline V gene data show CDR1 as MNHEY and CDR2 as SVGAGI. CDR3 coding DNA: TGTGCCAGCCGTTCAAGGGCCCCTGAAAAACTGTTTTTT. Protein: CASRSRAPEKLFF.